This record looks at one TCR beta chain sequence and its context. Its antigen is not identified. The sample providers were healthy Caucasian people from Russia, aged about 6 to 90. This specimen belongs to a study of blood T cells in healthy people across ages. Study conclusions and caveats: Higher naive T cell percentage went strongly together with higher TCR beta diversity. Estimates of diversity drawn from one million T cells were considered underestimates.

Next came a second PCR, run for roughly 7 to 12 cycles, which used a sample-barcoded 5' primer along with a J-beta primer mix. The template-switch adaptor, which had 12 random nucleotides, put a tag on each cDNA molecule. TCRdb called the 5' RACE reads again in MiXCR, with one record for every CDR3 protein. The sample includes hundreds of thousands of distinct CDR3 sequences, around two fifths of them seen just once. The clonotype originates from an elderly man in good health. Sequenced sample: blood.

CDR3: CASSLEGGGSPLHF. CDR3 nucleotides: TGCGCCAGCAGCTTGGAAGGGGGCGGATCACCCCTCCACTTT. This chain links TRBV5-1 with TRBJ1-6, with 7 bases lining up with TRBD1. V lost 0 bases, J lost 10 bases, and 4 bases stayed unmatched. CDR1 SGHRS and CDR2 YFSETQ come from the germline V gene. The CDR3 sequence is 14 residues long.